These T cell receptor beta chains were read from a single sample in a study of control samples from healthy donors and cancer patients. Sequencing was performed with immunoSEQ multiplex PCR; in TCRdb, only in-frame clones are kept and a portion is missing. The sample gives about 180,000 clones, approximately 94% of which show up once; 1.3% to 1.5% is in the top ten. Sequenced input: blood. All receptors derive from a young woman in good health. Both conserved end residues are part of each CDR3. Each record gives: D gene, clone size, J gene, V gene, CDR3 DNA, CDR3 protein. A D gene is named only where the DNA matches it firmly. A clone size is listed for some rows: how often the clone was seen (once, few, many), or a class if it is expanded.

D gene: NA
clone size: NA
J gene: TRBJ2-3
V gene: TRBV9
CDR3 DNA: TGTGCCAGCAGCCTCACTCCCGGGGGCACAGATACGCAGTATTTT
CDR3 protein: CASSLTPGGTDTQYF

D gene: NA
clone size: NA
J gene: TRBJ2-6
V gene: TRBV6-1
CDR3 DNA: TGTGCCAGCAGTGAACGACAGGTGAGCCCCTCTGGGGCCAACGTCCTGACTTTC
CDR3 protein: CASSERQVSPSGANVLTF

D gene: NA
clone size: NA
J gene: TRBJ1-2
V gene: TRBV29-1
CDR3 DNA: TGCAGCGTTGCTGAGGCAGGGTCTCGCTATGGCTACACCTTC
CDR3 protein: CSVAEAGSRYGYTF

D gene: NA
clone size: NA
J gene: TRBJ1-5
V gene: TRBV28
CDR3 DNA: TGTGCCAGCAGGACAGTTGACAATCAGCCCCAGCATTTT
CDR3 protein: CASRTVDNQPQHF

D gene: NA
clone size: NA
J gene: TRBJ2-2
V gene: TRBV7-3
CDR3 DNA: TGTGCCAGCAGCTTAATAGGCCCCTCGGCCGGGGAGCTGTTTTTT
CDR3 protein: CASSLIGPSAGELFF

D gene: NA
clone size: NA
J gene: TRBJ1-1
V gene: TRBV4-1
CDR3 DNA: TGCGCCAGCTCCCGGGTCAACACTGAAGCTTTCTTT
CDR3 protein: CASSRVNTEAFF

D gene: NA
clone size: NA
J gene: TRBJ1-1
V gene: TRBV28
CDR3 DNA: TGTGCCAGCAGTTTATTCAGGGCACCTGAAGCTTTCTTT
CDR3 protein: CASSLFRAPEAFF

D gene: TRBD1
clone size: NA
J gene: TRBJ2-6
V gene: TRBV6-2/TRBV6-3
CDR3 DNA: TGTGCCAGCACCCCCCAGGGGGCCGGGGCCAACGTCCTGACTTTC
CDR3 protein: CASTPQGAGANVLTF

D gene: TRBD1
clone size: once
J gene: TRBJ2-7
V gene: TRBV15
CDR3 DNA: TGTGCCACCAGCAGAGGAAACAGGGGGCTCGACGAGCAGTACTTC
CDR3 protein: CATSRGNRGLDEQYF

D gene: NA
clone size: NA
J gene: TRBJ1-1
V gene: TRBV19
CDR3 DNA: TGTGCCAGCTCAGAAGGGGTAGGATTCACTGAAGCTTTCTTT
CDR3 protein: CASSEGVGFTEAFF

D gene: NA
clone size: NA
J gene: TRBJ2-7
V gene: TRBV19
CDR3 DNA: TGTGCCAGTAGTATCCGAGCTGGGGAGCAGTACTTC
CDR3 protein: CASSIRAGEQYF

D gene: NA
clone size: NA
J gene: TRBJ1-4
V gene: TRBV20-1
CDR3 DNA: TGCAGTGCTAGTATTTTCGGGGGGACTAATGAAAAACTGTTTTTT
CDR3 protein: CSASIFGGTNEKLFF

D gene: NA
clone size: NA
J gene: TRBJ2-7
V gene: TRBV24-1
CDR3 DNA: TGTGCCACCAGTGACAGCTCCTACGAGCAGTACTTC
CDR3 protein: CATSDSSYEQYF

D gene: NA
clone size: once
J gene: TRBJ1-4
V gene: TRBV28
CDR3 DNA: TGTGCCAGCAGACTTTACCGGGACCGAGCGTTCAGGGGAGGAGAAAAACTGTTTTTT
CDR3 protein: CASRLYRDRAFRGGEKLFF

D gene: NA
clone size: NA
J gene: TRBJ2-7
V gene: TRBV20-1
CDR3 DNA: TGCAGTGCTAGTTCCAGAGTCTACGAGCAGTACTTC
CDR3 protein: CSASSRVYEQYF

D gene: NA
clone size: NA
J gene: TRBJ2-7
V gene: TRBV29-1
CDR3 DNA: TGCAGCGCTGGACCCCTCGGAGTCTACGAGCAGTACTTC
CDR3 protein: CSAGPLGVYEQYF

D gene: TRBD1
clone size: NA
J gene: TRBJ2-7
V gene: TRBV5-4
CDR3 DNA: TGTGCCAGCAGCTCCGGACAGGGATCCTACGAGCAGTACTTC
CDR3 protein: CASSSGQGSYEQYF

D gene: TRBD2
clone size: NA
J gene: TRBJ2-5
V gene: TRBV9
CDR3 DNA: TGTGCCAGCAGCGCCGGACTAGCGGGAGGGCGAAGAGGAGAGACCCAGTACTTC
CDR3 protein: CASSAGLAGGRRGETQYF

D gene: TRBD1
clone size: NA
J gene: TRBJ1-5
V gene: TRBV19
CDR3 DNA: TGTGCCAGTAGTACTCGGACAGGGCTCAATCAGCCCCAGCATTTT
CDR3 protein: CASSTRTGLNQPQHF

D gene: NA
clone size: NA
J gene: TRBJ1-1
V gene: TRBV18
CDR3 DNA: TGTGCCAGCTCACCACCGTTCCGGGCTGGTTTGGACACTGAAGCTTTCTTT
CDR3 protein: CASSPPFRAGLDTEAFF

D gene: NA
clone size: NA
J gene: TRBJ1-1
V gene: TRBV5-1
CDR3 DNA: TGCGCCAGCAGCTTGGTAAAGGCAGGGCCCACTGAAGCTTTCTTT
CDR3 protein: CASSLVKAGPTEAFF

D gene: NA
clone size: few
J gene: TRBJ2-5
V gene: TRBV2
CDR3 DNA: TGTGCCAGCAATCGGGAACGGCGGGAGACCCAGTACTTC
CDR3 protein: CASNRERRETQYF

D gene: NA
clone size: NA
J gene: TRBJ2-3
V gene: TRBV19
CDR3 DNA: TGTGCCAGTAAAGGTAGCGATTTCGGAGTGGTGGGCCCAGATACGCAGTATTTT
CDR3 protein: CASKGSDFGVVGPDTQYF

D gene: NA
clone size: once
J gene: TRBJ1-5
V gene: TRBV7-8
CDR3 DNA: TGTGCCAGCAGCTTCGGGACGTCAAATCAGCCCCAGCATTTT
CDR3 protein: CASSFGTSNQPQHF

D gene: TRBD1
clone size: NA
J gene: TRBJ1-1
V gene: TRBV6-5
CDR3 DNA: TGTGCCAGCAGTTACCTCGGACAGGGAGAAAACACTGAAGCTTTCTTT
CDR3 protein: CASSYLGQGENTEAFF

D gene: TRBD1
clone size: NA
J gene: TRBJ1-1
V gene: TRBV2
CDR3 DNA: TGTGCCAGCAGTGGAAGGGACAGGGGGCGGACTGAAGCTTTCTTT
CDR3 protein: CASSGRDRGRTEAFF

D gene: TRBD1
clone size: NA
J gene: TRBJ1-2
V gene: TRBV7-2
CDR3 DNA: TGTGCCAGCAGCTCGACAGGGAAGAATGGCTACACCTTC
CDR3 protein: CASSSTGKNGYTF

D gene: TRBD1
clone size: NA
J gene: TRBJ1-1
V gene: TRBV19
CDR3 DNA: TGTGCCAGTAGTACCTACCGGGACAGGGGCACTGAAGCTTTCTTT
CDR3 protein: CASSTYRDRGTEAFF

D gene: NA
clone size: NA
J gene: TRBJ1-2
V gene: TRBV19
CDR3 DNA: TGTGCCAGTACGGGGGGGCCCAACAGCTACACCTTC
CDR3 protein: CASTGGPNSYTF

D gene: NA
clone size: NA
J gene: TRBJ1-2
V gene: TRBV10-3
CDR3 DNA: TGTGCCATCAGTGAAGAAGAACAGAATAAAGATGGCTACACCTTC
CDR3 protein: CAISEEEQNKDGYTF

D gene: NA
clone size: NA
J gene: TRBJ2-2
V gene: TRBV7-2
CDR3 DNA: TGTGCCAGCAGGCCCAGGGGCGATAACACCGGGGAGCTGTTTTTT
CDR3 protein: CASRPRGDNTGELFF

D gene: NA
clone size: NA
J gene: TRBJ1-6
V gene: TRBV5-4
CDR3 DNA: TGTGCCAGCAGCTTGGGGGGCAGATCCTATAATTCACCCCTCCACTTT
CDR3 protein: CASSLGGRSYNSPLHF

D gene: TRBD1
clone size: NA
J gene: TRBJ2-3
V gene: TRBV6-6
CDR3 DNA: TGTGCCAGCAGTAATCCGGGACAGGGGTTCGCAGATACGCAGTATTTT
CDR3 protein: CASSNPGQGFADTQYF

D gene: NA
clone size: NA
J gene: TRBJ1-2
V gene: TRBV28
CDR3 DNA: TGTGCCAGCAGTTTCCTGGCGGAGTATGGCTACACCTTC
CDR3 protein: CASSFLAEYGYTF

D gene: NA
clone size: once
J gene: TRBJ1-1
V gene: TRBV5-1
CDR3 DNA: TGCGCCAGCAGAATCCGAAGCTCGAACACTGAAGCTTTCTTT
CDR3 protein: CASRIRSSNTEAFF

D gene: NA
clone size: NA
J gene: TRBJ1-2
V gene: TRBV6-1
CDR3 DNA: TGTGCCAGCAGTGAAGACGGGAGGGACTATGGCTACACCTTC
CDR3 protein: CASSEDGRDYGYTF

D gene: NA
clone size: NA
J gene: TRBJ2-7
V gene: TRBV7-9
CDR3 DNA: TGTGCCAGCAGCTTAGTGTCGCTGACCTACGAGCAGTACTTC
CDR3 protein: CASSLVSLTYEQYF

D gene: NA
clone size: NA
J gene: TRBJ2-1
V gene: TRBV7-8
CDR3 DNA: TGTGCCAGCGCCCAGGATGAGCAGTTCTTC
CDR3 protein: CASAQDEQFF

D gene: NA
clone size: NA
J gene: TRBJ1-1
V gene: TRBV10-3
CDR3 DNA: TGTGCCATCAGTGAGTTTCAGGGGAGGAGCACTGAAGCTTTCTTT
CDR3 protein: CAISEFQGRSTEAFF

D gene: NA
clone size: NA
J gene: TRBJ2-1
V gene: TRBV23-1
CDR3 DNA: TGCGCCAGCAGTCAAGGTATGAGAACTACTACGGCCGTAGAGTCCTACAATGAGCAGTTCTTC
CDR3 protein: CASSQGMRTTTAVESYNEQFF

D gene: NA
clone size: NA
J gene: TRBJ1-1
V gene: TRBV19
CDR3 DNA: TGTGCCAGTAGTACCGGGACACCCCCTGAAGCTTTCTTT
CDR3 protein: CASSTGTPPEAFF

D gene: TRBD2
clone size: NA
J gene: TRBJ2-7
V gene: TRBV5-6
CDR3 DNA: TGTGCCAGCAGCTCGGGACTAGCCTACGAGCAGTACTTC
CDR3 protein: CASSSGLAYEQYF

D gene: NA
clone size: NA
J gene: TRBJ1-6
V gene: TRBV27
CDR3 DNA: TGTGCCAGCAGTTTAGCAGGCAGGGTATCCGGCACACCCCTCCACTTT
CDR3 protein: CASSLAGRVSGTPLHF

D gene: NA
clone size: NA
J gene: TRBJ1-5
V gene: TRBV6-5
CDR3 DNA: TGTGCCAGCAGTTGGGGCTACAATCAGCCCCAGCATTTT
CDR3 protein: CASSWGYNQPQHF

D gene: TRBD1
clone size: NA
J gene: TRBJ1-2
V gene: TRBV28
CDR3 DNA: TGTGCCAGCAAAGTTTCTACAGGGGACTATGGCTACACCTTC
CDR3 protein: CASKVSTGDYGYTF

D gene: TRBD1
clone size: few
J gene: TRBJ1-1
V gene: TRBV6-5
CDR3 DNA: TGTGCCAGCAGTTGGACAGGGAGGAGGACTGAAGCTTTCTTT
CDR3 protein: CASSWTGRRTEAFF

D gene: NA
clone size: NA
J gene: TRBJ2-2
V gene: TRBV11-2
CDR3 DNA: TGTGCCAGCAGCCCTCGGACCGGGGGCGGGGAGCTGTTTTTT
CDR3 protein: CASSPRTGGGELFF

D gene: NA
clone size: NA
J gene: TRBJ1-2
V gene: TRBV12-3/TRBV12-4
CDR3 DNA: TGTGCCATCTCTAGGAACGGCTATGGCTACACCTTC
CDR3 protein: CAISRNGYGYTF

D gene: NA
clone size: NA
J gene: TRBJ2-2
V gene: TRBV13
CDR3 DNA: TGTGCCAGCAGCGTCGGACGGGGAGGTACCACCGGGGAGCTGTTTTTT
CDR3 protein: CASSVGRGGTTGELFF

D gene: TRBD1
clone size: NA
J gene: TRBJ1-2
V gene: TRBV5-5
CDR3 DNA: TGTGCCAGCAGGCCGACAGGGGGCGATGGCTACACCTTC
CDR3 protein: CASRPTGGDGYTF

D gene: NA
clone size: NA
J gene: TRBJ1-5
V gene: TRBV7-9
CDR3 DNA: TGTGCCAGCAGCTTAGTTGGGGGCAATCAGCCCCAGCATTTT
CDR3 protein: CASSLVGGNQPQHF

D gene: TRBD1
clone size: NA
J gene: TRBJ2-7
V gene: TRBV20-1
CDR3 DNA: TGCAGTGCTAGTAATTTAGGGACAGGCCACCGGGACGAGCAGTACTTC
CDR3 protein: CSASNLGTGHRDEQYF

D gene: NA
clone size: NA
J gene: TRBJ1-1
V gene: TRBV5-4
CDR3 DNA: TGTGCCAGCAGCTGGGGTAGTGGAATGACTGAAGCTTTCTTT
CDR3 protein: CASSWGSGMTEAFF

D gene: NA
clone size: NA
J gene: TRBJ1-1
V gene: TRBV5-4
CDR3 DNA: TGTGCCAGCAGCTTGGCCACTGAAGCTTTCTTT
CDR3 protein: CASSLATEAFF